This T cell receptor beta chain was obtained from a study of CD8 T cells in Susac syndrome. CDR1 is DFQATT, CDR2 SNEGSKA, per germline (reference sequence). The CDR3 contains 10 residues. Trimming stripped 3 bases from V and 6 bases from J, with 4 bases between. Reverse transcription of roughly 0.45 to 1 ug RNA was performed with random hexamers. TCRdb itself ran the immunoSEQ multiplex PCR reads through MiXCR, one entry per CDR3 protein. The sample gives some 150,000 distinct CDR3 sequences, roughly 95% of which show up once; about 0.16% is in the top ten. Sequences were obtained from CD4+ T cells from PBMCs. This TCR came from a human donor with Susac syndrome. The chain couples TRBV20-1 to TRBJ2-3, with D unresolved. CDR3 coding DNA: TGCAGTGCTAGCAGGGATACGCAGTATTTT. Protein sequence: CSASRDTQYF.